This T cell receptor beta chain stems from a study of blood T cell repertoires in COVID-19. Clones were read by immunoSEQ multiplex PCR, and TCRdb kept only the in-frame ones, dropping some. The sample has 150,000 to 200,000 clones, about 93% seen once. The germline CDR1 and CDR2 sequences are SGDLS and YYNGEE. Trimming at V came to 3 bases and at J to 5 bases, leaving 5 bases not matched to a gene. This CDR3 region has 14 residues. The sequence was obtained from a man aged 25-45 years with COVID-19, enrolled during active disease. The material sequenced was peripheral blood. The chain joins TRBV9 to TRBJ2-5, with 9 bases matching TRBD1. CDR3 sequence (DNA): TGTGCCAGCAGCGGGACAGGGGTCCCTGAGACCCAGTACTTC. Its translation: CASSGTGVPETQYF.